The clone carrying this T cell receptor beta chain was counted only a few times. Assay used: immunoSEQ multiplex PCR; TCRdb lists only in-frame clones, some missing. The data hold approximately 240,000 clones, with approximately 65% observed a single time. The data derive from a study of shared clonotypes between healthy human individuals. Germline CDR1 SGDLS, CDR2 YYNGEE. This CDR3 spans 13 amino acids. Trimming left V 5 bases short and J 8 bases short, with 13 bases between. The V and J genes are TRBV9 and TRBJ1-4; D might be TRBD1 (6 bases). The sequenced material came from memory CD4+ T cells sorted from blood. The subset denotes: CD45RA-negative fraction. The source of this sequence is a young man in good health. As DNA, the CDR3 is TGTGCCAGCAGTAGACAGGTTGCGGAAAAACTGTTTTTT. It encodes CASSRQVAEKLFF.